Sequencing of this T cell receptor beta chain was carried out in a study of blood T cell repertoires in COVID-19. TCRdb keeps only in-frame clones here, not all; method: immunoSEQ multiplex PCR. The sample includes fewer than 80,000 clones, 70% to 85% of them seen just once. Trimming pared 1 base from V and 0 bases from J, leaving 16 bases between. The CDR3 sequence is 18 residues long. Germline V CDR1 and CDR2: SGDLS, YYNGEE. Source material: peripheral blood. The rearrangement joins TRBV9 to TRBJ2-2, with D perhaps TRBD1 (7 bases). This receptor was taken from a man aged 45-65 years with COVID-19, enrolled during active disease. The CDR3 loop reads CASSVHGRGATNTGELFF. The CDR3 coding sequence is TGTGCCAGCAGCGTACATGGCAGGGGGGCGACGAACACCGGGGAGCTGTTTTTT. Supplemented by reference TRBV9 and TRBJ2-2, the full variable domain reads DSGVTQTPKHLITATGQRVTLRCSPRSGDLSVYWYQQSLDQGLQFLIQYYNGEERAKGNILERFSAQQFPDLHSELNLSSLELGDSALYFCASSVHGRGATNTGELFFGEGSRLTVL.